The rows below give T cell receptor beta chains drawn from one sample of a study of OX40 agonist ivuxolimab in advanced cancers. Only in-frame clones appear in the TCRdb table, and some are missing; sequencing was by immunoSEQ multiplex PCR. The sample records tens of thousands of clones, 70% to 90% being singletons. The starting material was CD4+ or CD8+ T cells sorted from blood, obtained in a trial of the OX40 agonist ivuxolimab. All receptors come from an adult with an advanced solid tumor such as melanoma, head and neck, liver or kidney cancer. Both conserved end residues are part of each CDR3. The D gene is left open where the match is weak. Rows give clone size only sometimes, using once, few, many, or a class for an expanded clone.

V	J	size	D	DNA	CDR3
TRBV7-2	TRBJ2-7	-	-	TGTGCCAGCAGCTTGAGGGGAGGAGAGCAGTACTTC	CASSLRGGEQYF
TRBV9	TRBJ1-1	-	-	TGTGCCAGCAGCGCACCGGGGTTGAGCACTGAAGCTTTCTTT	CASSAPGLSTEAFF
TRBV12-5	TRBJ2-7	-	-	TGTGCTAGTGGTCGCAGGGAATCCTACGAGCAGTACTTC	CASGRRESYEQYF
TRBV28	TRBJ2-7	-	-	TGTGCCAGCAGTTCTAGCAACCTGGGCGTCTTCGAGCAGTACTTC	CASSSSNLGVFEQYF
TRBV27	TRBJ1-5	-	-	TGTGCCAGCAGTTCGTTTGGAAATCAGCCCCAGCATTTT	CASSSFGNQPQHF
TRBV4-1	TRBJ2-7	-	-	TGCGCCAGCAGCTATGCCGAGAGCGTGAGTTACGAGCAGTACTTC	CASSYAESVSYEQYF
TRBV6-6	TRBJ1-1	-	-	TGTGCCAGCAGTTACGGGGGGAGCACTGAAGCTTTCTTT	CASSYGGSTEAFF
TRBV13	TRBJ2-5	once	TRBD1	TGTGCCAGCAGCCTCAATACCGGGACAGGGCAAGAGACCCAGTACTTC	CASSLNTGTGQETQYF
TRBV5-4	TRBJ2-5	few	-	TGTGCCAGCAGTTCAGGGGAAGGTGTGGAGACCCAGTACTTC	CASSSGEGVETQYF
TRBV4-2	TRBJ1-5	many	TRBD1	TGTGCCAGCAGCCAAGATCCGGGACAGGGGGATCAGCCCCAGCATTTT	CASSQDPGQGDQPQHF
TRBV19	TRBJ2-2	-	TRBD1	TGTGCCAGTAGTCTACACAGGGGACAGGACACCGGGGAGCTGTTTTTT	CASSLHRGQDTGELFF
TRBV5-6	TRBJ2-7	-	TRBD2	TGTGCCAGCAGCTTGGCCGGGACTAGCGGGAACGAGCAGTACTTC	CASSLAGTSGNEQYF
TRBV27	TRBJ2-5	-	TRBD2	TGTGCCAGCAGTTTATGGGGGACTAGGCCCGCGCAAGAGACCCAGTACTTC	CASSLWGTRPAQETQYF
TRBV7-3	TRBJ2-2	-	-	TGTGCCAGCAGCCACCGGGCCAGGATTAACACCGGGGAGCTGTTTTTT	CASSHRARINTGELFF
TRBV6-1	TRBJ2-1	once	TRBD1	TGTGCCAGCAGTGAAGTCGGGACAGGGGGTCTGAATGAGCAGTTCTTC	CASSEVGTGGLNEQFF
TRBV7-2	TRBJ2-1	-	-	TGTGCCAGCAGCGAGGGTTACTACAATGAGCAGTTCTTC	CASSEGYYNEQFF
TRBV9	TRBJ2-1	once	-	TGTGCCAGCAGCGTATACAATCTAGCCCTCTACAATGAGCAGTTCTTC	CASSVYNLALYNEQFF
TRBV5-1	TRBJ2-2	-	-	TGCGCCAGCAGCTTGATCCCTACCGGGGAGCTGTTTTTT	CASSLIPTGELFF
TRBV5-1	TRBJ2-3	-	TRBD1	TGCGCCAGCAGCTGGACAGGGAAGGGGGGCACAGATACGCAGTATTTT	CASSWTGKGGTDTQYF
TRBV5-1	TRBJ1-1	-	-	TGCGCCAGCAGCTCCGCGACGGGGAACACTGAAGCTTTCTTT	CASSSATGNTEAFF
TRBV18	TRBJ1-1	-	-	TGTGCCAGCTCACCAAGTCCAGAGAACACTGAAGCTTTCTTT	CASSPSPENTEAFF
TRBV19	TRBJ2-1	-	-	TGTGCCAGTAGTATAGCGACTAGGGCCTTTGAGCAGTTCTTC	CASSIATRAFEQFF
TRBV7-9	TRBJ2-7	-	TRBD1	TGTGCCAGCAGCCCGACAGGGATAGGGACCTACGAGCAGTACTTC	CASSPTGIGTYEQYF
TRBV5-1	TRBJ2-5	few	-	TGCGCCAGCAGCTTAGATGACGAGGAGACCCAGTACTTC	CASSLDDEETQYF
TRBV28	TRBJ2-7	-	-	TGTGCCAGCAGTTGGTATCGGGGCGGCGGCCGGTCCTACGAGCAGTACTTC	CASSWYRGGGRSYEQYF
TRBV5-1	TRBJ1-4	-	-	TGCGCCAGCAGCTTGGTCGAGGCTAATAATGAAAAACTGTTTTTT	CASSLVEANNEKLFF
TRBV5-1	TRBJ1-2	-	-	TGCGCCAGCAGCCCTCTTCCGGCCTCAATCATCTATGGCTACACCTTC	CASSPLPASIIYGYTF
TRBV7-2	TRBJ2-7	-	-	TGTGCCAGCAGCTCCCAAATGGGCATAGGGGGAGGGGTCGAGCAGTACTTC	CASSSQMGIGGGVEQYF
TRBV10-1	TRBJ2-2	-	-	TGCGCCAGCGGTGAGGTGGCCGGGGAGCTGTTTTTT	CASGEVAGELFF
TRBV28	TRBJ2-7	few	-	TGTGCCAGCAATACGGGGGTATCGGGGTCCTACGAGCAGTACTTC	CASNTGVSGSYEQYF
TRBV29-1	TRBJ2-1	-	-	TGCAGCGCCGGACAGCTTTACAATGAGCAGTTCTTC	CSAGQLYNEQFF
TRBV5-3	TRBJ2-5	-	-	TGTGCCAGAAGCCCTGAGGCGTGGACGCAAGAGACCCAGTACTTC	CARSPEAWTQETQYF
TRBV30	TRBJ1-2	-	TRBD1	TGTGCCTGGAGCCAAACCGGGACAGTCCTTGGCTACACCTTC	CAWSQTGTVLGYTF
TRBV11-2	TRBJ1-4	-	-	TGTGCCAGCAGCCATTCGACAGGAATTAATGAAAAACTGTTTTTT	CASSHSTGINEKLFF
TRBV10-1	TRBJ1-1	few	-	TGCGCCAGCAGCCCAGACAGGATCACCACTGAAGCTTTCTTT	CASSPDRITTEAFF
TRBV11-2	TRBJ2-2	-	TRBD2	TGTGCCAGCAGTCCGACTAGCGGGAGGGCGGTCACCGGGGAGCTGTTTTTT	CASSPTSGRAVTGELFF
TRBV6-1	TRBJ2-7	-	-	TGTGCCAGCAGAAAGGCTACCTCCTACGAGCAGTACTTC	CASRKATSYEQYF
TRBV27	TRBJ2-7	-	-	TGTGCCAGCAGTTTAGGACAGAACTACGAGCAGTACTTC	CASSLGQNYEQYF
TRBV5-1	TRBJ1-1	-	-	TGCGCCAGCAGAAGGGGGGCAATGAACACTGAAGCTTTCTTT	CASRRGAMNTEAFF
TRBV6-5	TRBJ1-4	-	-	TGTGCCAGCAGTCACCGGGGGAATGAAAAACTGTTTTTT	CASSHRGNEKLFF
TRBV5-4	TRBJ2-1	-	-	TGTGCCAGCAGCCCTTCAGTCGAGAGCTCCTACAATGAGCAGTTCTTC	CASSPSVESSYNEQFF
TRBV12-5	TRBJ2-1	-	-	TGTGCTAGTTCCACCATGATCAATGAGCAGTTCTTC	CASSTMINEQFF
TRBV27	TRBJ2-7	-	-	TGTGCCAGCAGCCCGATGGGAGCGGACTACTACGAGCAGTACTTC	CASSPMGADYYEQYF
TRBV2	TRBJ2-7	-	TRBD2	TGTGCCAGCAGTGATACTAGCGGGAGCTCCTACGAGCAGTACTTC	CASSDTSGSSYEQYF
TRBV28	TRBJ1-1	-	-	TGTGCCAGCAGTTTAAGGTCGGCAGATGAAGCTTTCTTT	CASSLRSADEAFF
TRBV2	TRBJ2-7	-	-	TGTGCCAGCAGGCAGGACGACTACGAGCAGTACTTC	CASRQDDYEQYF
TRBV28	TRBJ1-1	-	-	TGTGCCAGCAGTTCCCACGTACTGCGGCCTGAAGCTTTCTTT	CASSSHVLRPEAFF
TRBV18	TRBJ1-6	-	TRBD1	TGTGCCAGCTCACAGGGGGCAAGAAATTCACCCCTCCACTTT	CASSQGARNSPLHF
TRBV2	TRBJ1-5	-	-	TGTGCCAGCTGCCTGGAGAGCAATCAGCCCCAGCATTTT	CASCLESNQPQHF
TRBV5-1	TRBJ2-7	-	-	TGCGCCAGCAGCTTGCATGGAGGTACTCCTAGTACCTACGAGCAGTACTTC	CASSLHGGTPSTYEQYF
TRBV4-3	TRBJ2-7	-	TRBD2	TGCGCCAGCAGCCAAGATGATAGCGGGGCCTACGAGCAGTACTTC	CASSQDDSGAYEQYF
TRBV20-1	TRBJ2-4	-	-	TGCAGTGCCACCGACTCAAACATTCAGTACTTC	CSATDSNIQYF
TRBV14	TRBJ2-1	few	TRBD2	TGTGCCAGCAGCCCCCTTCTGACTAGCGGAGATTTCAATGAGCAGTTCTTC	CASSPLLTSGDFNEQFF
TRBV28	TRBJ1-5	-	TRBD1	TGTGCCAGCAGTTTTACCAGGGGGGGCAATCAGCCCCAGCATTTT	CASSFTRGGNQPQHF
TRBV11-2	TRBJ2-3	-	TRBD2	TGTGCCAGCAGCTTACTGGGACTACGCACAGATACGCAGTATTTT	CASSLLGLRTDTQYF
TRBV28	TRBJ2-2	-	-	TGTGCCAGCAGTCCACCATCGGTGGTTGGGTCCGGGGAGCTGTTTTTT	CASSPPSVVGSGELFF
TRBV28	TRBJ2-1	-	TRBD1	TGTGCCAGCAGTCCTTCCCACGGGACAGAGTATTACAATGAGCAGTTCTTC	CASSPSHGTEYYNEQFF
TRBV7-9	TRBJ1-1	-	-	TGTGCCAGCAGCGGAGGGGCTGAAGCTTTCTTT	CASSGGAEAFF
TRBV2	TRBJ2-1	-	-	TGTGCCAGCAGTGGGTCCGGCGTGAGCTCCTACAATGAGCAGTTCTTC	CASSGSGVSSYNEQFF